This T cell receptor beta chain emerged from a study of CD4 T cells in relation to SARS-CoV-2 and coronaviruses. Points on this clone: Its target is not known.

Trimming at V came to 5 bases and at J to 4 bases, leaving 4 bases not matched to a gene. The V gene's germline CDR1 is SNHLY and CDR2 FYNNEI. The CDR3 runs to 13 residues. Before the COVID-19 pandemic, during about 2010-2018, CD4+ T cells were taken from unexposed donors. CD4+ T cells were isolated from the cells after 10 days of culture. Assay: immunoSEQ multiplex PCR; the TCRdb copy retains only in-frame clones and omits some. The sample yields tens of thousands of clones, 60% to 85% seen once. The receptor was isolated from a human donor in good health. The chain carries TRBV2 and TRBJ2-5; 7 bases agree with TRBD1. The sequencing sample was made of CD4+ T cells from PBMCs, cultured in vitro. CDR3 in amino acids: CASSYRGLETQYF. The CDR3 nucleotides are TGTGCCAGCAGTTACAGGGGTTTAGAGACCCAGTACTTC. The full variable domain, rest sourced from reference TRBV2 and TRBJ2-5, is EPEVTQTPSHQVTQMGQEVILRCVPISNHLYFYWYRQILGQKVEFLVSFYNNEISEKSEIFDDQFSVERPDGSNFTLKIRSTKLEDSAMYFCASSYRGLETQYFGPGTRLLVL.